Each of the 8 T cell receptor beta chains below was sequenced from the same sample in a study of T cells in localized non-small cell lung cancer (TCRdb year 2020). The library was built by means of the immunoSEQ multiplex PCR assay. Drawn from immuneACCESS, this table holds only the in-frame rearrangements with V and J called that TCRdb kept. Clones are partly lost; checked studies trace under half to an unresolved V gene and leave the rest unexplained. The sample includes some 2,000 clones, with more than 20% observed a single time. The ten biggest clones cover over 8% of the sample. The sequencing used lung tumor tissue, collected before any cancer treatment. The receptors stem from a woman aged 40-75 years with stage I squamous cell lung carcinoma.

This clone showed up just once. The chain links TRBV14 to TRBJ1-2; the D gene is possibly TRBD1 (6 bases). Germline CDR1 is SGHDN and CDR2 is FVKESK. The CDR3 spans 13 residues. Trimming cost V 4 bases and J 8 bases, with 14 bases left between them. DNA of the CDR3: TGTGCCAGCAGCCGTGGGGGGGCGCGAGGCTACACCTTC. This codes for CASSRGGARGYTF.

The J gene is TRBJ2-5, the V gene TRBV28; D might be TRBD2 (6 bases). Germline CDR1 MDHEN, CDR2 SYDVKM. The CDR3 has 16 amino acids. Trimming shortened V by 3 bases and J by 2 bases, and 16 bases separated the two germline ends. The CDR3 nucleotides read TGTGCCAGCAGTTTGGTCCCGGGACTTCCACAAGAGACCCAGTACTTC. This translates into CASSLVPGLPQETQYF.

This clone was recorded a few times. This chain links TRBV4-1 with TRBJ2-1; D is ambiguous. The germline V gene encodes CDR1 MGHRA and CDR2 YSYEKL. V lost 0 bases to trimming and J lost 3 bases, with 9 bases between them. The CDR3 is 15 amino acids. DNA for the CDR3: TGCGCCAGCAGCCAAGAGTCTTTTTACTACAATGAGCAGTTCTTC. Amino acid sequence: CASSQESFYYNEQFF.

This clone has more than one count but fewer than ten. This chain uses TRBV19 with TRBJ1-5; D remains unclear. The V and J ends lost 3 bases and 1 base respectively, with 4 bases between them. The CDR3 loop spans 13 amino acids. The germline V gene has CDR1 LNHDA and CDR2 SQIVND (reference sequence). CDR3 nucleotides: TGTGCCAGTAGTATGTCAAGCAATCAGCCCCAGCATTTT. It yields the protein CASSMSSNQPQHF.

This clone was detected a few times. The chain is built from TRBV6-8 and TRBJ1-2; D is perhaps TRBD1 (5 bases). Germline lookup yields CDR1 MNHGY and CDR2 SAAAGT. This CDR3 has 15 amino acids. V gave up 2 bases and J gave up 6 bases, with 16 bases separating them. The CDR3 DNA reads TGTGCCAGCAGTTACACGGACCTCGGGGGGGATGGCTACACCTTC. Encoded protein: CASSYTDLGGDGYTF.

This chain joins TRBV19 and TRBJ2-5; D may match TRBD1 or TRBD2 (6 bases each). The CDR3 extends over 14 amino acids. Germline-derived CDR1 and CDR2 are LNHDA and SQIVND (reference sequence). The V end was cut by 8 bases, the J end by 2 bases, with 15 bases between. CDR3 region: CASGGQGMQETQYF. CDR3 coding DNA: TGTGCCAGTGGGGGGCAGGGCATGCAAGAGACCCAGTACTTC.

This clone appeared a few times. The CDR3 protein is CASSPRTEYTEAFF. CDR3 in DNA: TGTGCCAGCAGCCCGCGGACAGAATACACTGAAGCTTTCTTT. The chain joins TRBV11-3 to TRBJ1-1; tentative D call: TRBD1 (6 bases). Looked up from germline, CDR1 is SGHNT and CDR2 is YENEEA. This CDR3 has 14 amino acids. V was pared by 5 bases and J by 3 bases, with 13 bases between.

This clone was observed a few times. The J gene is TRBJ2-3, the V gene TRBV6-8; 12 positions agree with TRBD2. Losses at the gene ends were 6 bases for V and 2 bases for J; bases not matched to a gene: 12. Germline V gives CDR1 MNHGY, CDR2 SAAAGT. The CDR3 covers 18 residues. This chain's CDR3 is CASRTTPGLAGLTDTQYF. The CDR3 bases are TGTGCCAGCAGGACAACCCCAGGACTAGCGGGGCTCACAGATACGCAGTATTTT.